This T cell receptor beta chain appears in the sequencing data of a study of T cells after yellow fever vaccination. Notes on the study in general: A small share of clonotypes appeared in both CD4 and CD8 compartments. Repertoires sorted by FACS could include abundant clonotypes that are contaminants from the bulk population. Most clones from primary vaccination resurfaced after the booster (about 96% CD4, around 90% CD8).

Template-switching 5'RACE yielded the TCR cDNA; a universal primer site and UMIs were added in the process. Each CDR3 protein is one row after TCRdb ran MiXCR on the 5' RACE reads. The sample has some 200,000 distinct CDR3 sequences; 11% are singletons. Germline CDR1 SGHKS, CDR2 YYEKEE (reference sequence). The CDR3 loop spans 13 amino acids. The V end was cut by 3 bases, the J end by 3 bases, with 10 bases between. A few counts support this clonotype. No antigen is known for it. J is TRBJ2-7 and V is TRBV5-5, with unresolved D. The material was CD8+ T cells sorted from PBMCs, obtained 15 days after the yellow fever booster vaccination. The origin of this receptor is a man aged 18-30 years who received the YFV17D yellow fever vaccine. For the CDR3, the DNA is TGTGCCAGCAGCTCCATGGGAAACTACGAGCAGTACTTC. It specifies CASSSMGNYEQYF. The full variable domain, in which reference TRBV5-5 and TRBJ2-7 provide the parts outside the CDR3, is DAGVTQSPTHLIKTRGQQVTLRCSPISGHKSVSWYQQVLGQGPQFIFQYYEKEERGRGNFPDRFSARQFPNYSSELNVNALLLGDSALYLCASSSMGNYEQYFGPGTRLTVT.